One sample yielded the 32 T cell receptor beta chains listed below, sequenced in a study of cytomegalovirus exposure and HLA in healthy donors. PCR involved 60 Vbeta and 13 Jbeta primers. The repertoire was sequenced with immunoSEQ multiplex PCR; TCRdb's copy has only in-frame clones and lacks some. The sample shows about 120,000 clones, 15% to 19% of them seen only once. Input material: PBMCs. The source of these receptors is a woman aged 18-29 years in good health and CMV-seronegative.

The rearrangement links TRBV10-3 to TRBJ2-1; 10 positions match TRBD2. V lost 3 bases, J lost 7 bases, and 6 bases stayed unmatched. Germline CDR1 and CDR2: ENHRY and SYGVKD. This CDR3 is 15 amino acids long. This CDR3 reads CAISELAGMVNEQFF. DNA for the CDR3: TGTGCCATCAGTGAACTAGCGGGAATGGTGAATGAGCAGTTCTTC.

J is TRBJ1-2 and V is TRBV4-3; tentatively, D is TRBD1 (5 bases). The V end lost 3 bases, the J end lost 7 bases, and 9 bases lay between the germline ends. This CDR3 region has 12 residues. CDR1 is LGHNA and CDR2 is YSLEER in the germline V gene. The CDR3 sequence: CASSQAGTGYTF. The CDR3 DNA reads TGCGCCAGCAGCCAGGCGGGGACTGGCTACACCTTC.

In its sample, this clone was seen a few times. The chain joins TRBV2 to TRBJ2-3, with 8 nucleotides matching TRBD2. In germline, CDR1 is SNHLY, CDR2 FYNNEI. V gave up 8 bases and J gave up 0 bases; unmatched junction bases: 4. The CDR3 sequence is 14 residues long. CDR3 protein: CASPGGLSTDTQYF. The CDR3 DNA reads TGTGCCAGCCCGGGGGGGCTGAGCACAGATACGCAGTATTTT.

The V and J genes are TRBV5-1 and TRBJ1-1, with D hard to call. Trimming cost V 1 base and J 4 bases, with 11 bases left between them. Germline V gene data show CDR1 as SGHRS and CDR2 as YFSETQ. The CDR3 is 14 residues long. CDR3 DNA sequence: TGCGCCAGCAGCTTGACGGGGAGGATCACTGAAGCTTTCTTT. Its translation: CASSLTGRITEAFF. The whole variable domain, filled in from reference TRBV5-1 and TRBJ1-1, reads KAGVTQTPRYLIKTRGQQVTLSCSPISGHRSVSWYQQTPGQGLQFLFEYFSETQRNKGNFPGRFSGRQFSNSRSEMNVSTLELGDSALYLCASSLTGRITEAFFGQGTRLTVV.

This rearrangement joins TRBV5-4 to TRBJ1-2; 11 bases are shared with TRBD1. CDR1 is SGHNT and CDR2 is YYREEE in the germline V gene (reference sequence). This CDR3 contains 15 residues. The V segment lost 4 bases and the J segment 4 bases; nucleotides outside the gene matches: 6. In DNA form, the CDR3 reads TGTGCCAGCAGCCTACCGGGACAGGGGGGCTATGGCTACACCTTC. Protein product: CASSLPGQGGYGYTF.

This clone was picked up a small number of times. This chain links TRBV7-6 with TRBJ2-1, with D possibly matching TRBD2 (5 bases). V lost 2 bases and J lost 8, with 16 bases in between. The germline gives CDR1 SGHVS, CDR2 FNYEAQ. The CDR3 extends over 15 amino acids. CDR3 sequence: CASSLYILGDDEQFF. The CDR3 nucleotides read TGTGCCAGCAGCTTATATATACTAGGTGACGATGAGCAGTTCTTC.

This clone has just a few counts. This chain uses TRBV27 with TRBJ1-1; D gene uncertain. CDR1 MNHEY and CDR2 SMNVEV come from the germline V gene (reference sequence). This CDR3 has 13 amino acids. V lost 8 bases, J lost 3 bases, and 13 bases lay in between. The CDR3 coding sequence is TGTGCCAGCTCTACAGCCCAATACACTGAAGCTTTCTTT. Translated, it gives CASSTAQYTEAFF.

The rearrangement joins TRBV7-2 to TRBJ2-7, with D possibly TRBD1 on 6 matching bases. Germline CDR1 is SGHTA and CDR2 is FQGNSA. The V end was cut by 4 bases, the J end by 2 bases, with 12 bases between. The CDR3 sequence is 14 residues long. CDR3: CASSSNRAAYEQYF. The CDR3 coding sequence is TGTGCCAGCAGCTCAAACAGGGCCGCCTACGAGCAGTACTTC.

This clone was counted between two and nine times. V gene TRBV9 combines with J gene TRBJ2-1; a possible D gene is TRBD1 (5 bases). V lost 0 bases, J lost 9 bases, and 22 bases lay in between. The CDR3 length is 17 residues. The germline V gene has CDR1 SGDLS and CDR2 YYNGEE. The CDR3 bases are TGTGCCAGCAGCGTAGGGGGATGGGCAGGGCCAGCGTCTGAGCAGTTCTTC. Its translation: CASSVGGWAGPASEQFF.

This chain uses TRBV2 with TRBJ2-2; D unresolved. The germline V gene has CDR1 SNHLY and CDR2 FYNNEI. The germline V and J ends were trimmed by 4 bases and 2 bases, with 8 bases remaining between them. The CDR3 is made up of 14 amino acids. Here the CDR3 reads CASSATRNTGELFF. DNA for the CDR3: TGTGCCAGCAGTGCGACAAGAAACACCGGGGAGCTGTTTTTT.

The table lists this clone with a few counts. This chain joins TRBV5-1 and TRBJ2-1; 11 nucleotides line up with TRBD1. The CDR3 totals 16 residues. Per germline, CDR1 SGHRS and CDR2 YFSETQ. V gave up 4 bases and J gave up 8 bases; unmatched junction bases: 11. CDR3 loop: CASSANEGQGVYEQFF. The CDR3 DNA reads TGCGCCAGCAGCGCCAACGAGGGACAGGGGGTCTATGAGCAGTTCTTC.

This clone was seen only a few times. The CDR3 coding sequence is TGTGCCAGCAGGACCCTATTCGGAGGGACCTACGAGCAGTACTTC. Its protein product is CASRTLFGGTYEQYF. The J gene is TRBJ2-7, the V gene TRBV27; TRBD2 is a possible D gene (6 bases). The length of the CDR3 is 15 residues. In germline, CDR1 is MNHEY, CDR2 SMNVEV (reference sequence). V was pared by 6 bases and J by 2 bases, with 17 bases between.

V and J are TRBV27 and TRBJ2-1; D remains ambiguous. This CDR3 is 15 amino acids long. The germline CDR1 and CDR2 sequences are MNHEY and SMNVEV (reference sequence). V lost 5 bases and J 2 bases, leaving 13 bases between the germline ends. This CDR3 reads CASSPGYQTYNEQFF. CDR3 in DNA: TGTGCCAGCAGTCCCGGTTACCAAACCTACAATGAGCAGTTCTTC.

This clone occurred a few times. The J gene is TRBJ2-6, the V gene TRBV19, with unresolved D. The CDR3 consists of 16 residues. Trimming left V 7 bases short and J 0 bases short, with 13 bases between. Germline V gives CDR1 LNHDA, CDR2 SQIVND (reference sequence). CDR3 protein: CASNLNGPSGANVLTF. CDR3 DNA: TGTGCCAGTAACCTTAATGGGCCCTCTGGGGCCAACGTCCTGACTTTC.

This clone was counted a few times. The chain uses TRBV4-2 and TRBJ1-2, with TRBD1 matching 10 bases. The V segment lost 1 base and the J segment 2 bases; nucleotides outside the gene matches: 1. CDR3 length: 15 amino acids. CDR1 is LGHNA, CDR2 YNFKEQ, per germline. The CDR3 loop reads CASSQGTGGNYGYTF. In DNA, the CDR3 is TGTGCCAGCAGCCAAGGGACAGGGGGGAACTATGGCTACACCTTC.

The V call is TRBV28, the J call TRBJ2-1; D might be TRBD1 (5 bases). V was cut by 6 bases and J by 8 bases, with 14 bases left in between. This CDR3 has 13 residues. Germline CDR1 reads MDHEN; CDR2 reads SYDVKM. CDR3 nucleotide sequence: TGTGCCAGCAGCCTAACAGGTCTCGATGAGCAGTTCTTC. Protein product: CASSLTGLDEQFF.

The rearrangement uses TRBV14 and TRBJ2-7; no firm D call. Germline V gene sequence: CDR1 SGHDN, CDR2 FVKESK. The CDR3 runs 14 residues. The V end was cut by 5 bases, the J end by 2 bases, with 13 bases between. CDR3: CASSSEVYTYEQYF. The DNA for the CDR3 is TGTGCCAGCAGCTCCGAGGTGTACACCTACGAGCAGTACTTC.

This CDR3 is CSVPGGNTEAFF. The CDR3 nucleotides read TGCAGCGTTCCTGGCGGGAACACTGAAGCTTTCTTT. The chain is built from TRBV29-1 and TRBJ1-1; D uncertain. Germline CDR1 SQVTM, CDR2 ANQGSEA. V shed 5 bases and J shed 1 base, with 8 bases lying between them. The CDR3 sequence is 12 residues long.

The chain has TRBV7-3 and TRBJ2-1; 7 nucleotides line up with TRBD2. V trimming: 3 bases; J trimming: 4 bases; junction bases outside the gene matches: 3. The germline V gene has CDR1 SGHTA and CDR2 FQGTGA. CDR3 length: 14 residues. CDR3 DNA sequence: TGTGCCAGCAGCTTGGAGGGAGGGTACAATGAGCAGTTCTTC. The encoded protein is CASSLEGGYNEQFF.

There are a few counts of this clone. The chain couples TRBV10-2 to TRBJ2-2; D is unclear. Germline V gene data show CDR1 as WSHSY and CDR2 as SAAADI. CDR3 size: 16 residues. V shed 3 bases and J shed 1 base, with 12 bases lying between them. The CDR3 region has the DNA TGCGCCAGCAGTGACCGACTGATATTGAACACCGGGGAGCTGTTTTTT. Translation gives CASSDRLILNTGELFF.

V and J are TRBV7-9 and TRBJ1-2, with D perhaps TRBD1 (5 bases). The CDR3 spans 16 residues. Germline V gene data show CDR1 as SEHNR and CDR2 as FQNEAQ (reference sequence). V lost 5 bases to trimming and J lost 2 bases, with 18 bases between them. The CDR3 region is CASSPEARARNYGYTF. The CDR3 coding sequence is TGTGCCAGCAGCCCCGAGGCCAGGGCAAGGAACTATGGCTACACCTTC. Full variable domain (remainder filled in from reference TRBV7-9 and TRBJ1-2): DTGVSQNPRHKITKRGQNVTFRCDPISEHNRLYWYRQTLGQGPEFLTYFQNEAQLEKSRLLSDRFSAERPKGSFSTLEIQRTEQGDSAMYLCASSPEARARNYGYTFGSGTRLTVV.

This rearrangement joins TRBV5-1 to TRBJ1-5; 11 nucleotides match TRBD1. This CDR3 comprises 15 residues. Germline loops: CDR1 SGHRS, CDR2 YFSETQ. V trimming: 4 bases; J trimming: 5 bases; junction bases outside the gene matches: 5. CDR3 nucleotide sequence: TGCGCCAGCAGCAGGACAGGGGGCAGAGATCAGCCCCAGCATTTT. It encodes CASSRTGGRDQPQHF.

In this sample, this clone turned up a few times. This sequence joins TRBV25-1 and TRBJ1-2; TRBD1 agrees at 9 bases. Germline CDR1 is MGHDK and CDR2 is SYGVNS. V gave up 2 bases and J gave up 3 bases; unmatched junction bases: 4. This CDR3 is built from 15 residues. The CDR3 protein is CASSERQGGDYGYTF. CDR3 bases: TGTGCCAGCAGTGAAAGACAGGGGGGGGACTATGGCTACACCTTC.

The chain is built from TRBV19 and TRBJ1-2, with 10 nucleotides matching TRBD1. The CDR3 loop spans 16 amino acids. V trimming: 5 bases; J trimming: 3 bases; junction bases outside the gene matches: 9. Germline V lookup: CDR1 LNHDA, CDR2 SQIVND (reference sequence). The CDR3 DNA reads as TGTGCCAGTAGTTCCACCGGGACAGGGGCCCACTATGGCTACACCTTC. This gives the protein CASSSTGTGAHYGYTF. The whole variable domain, filled in from reference TRBV19 and TRBJ1-2, reads DGGITQSPKYLFRKEGQNVTLSCEQNLNHDAMYWYRQDPGQGLRLIYYSQIVNDFQKGDIAEGYSVSREKKESFPLTVTSAQKNPTAFYLCASSSTGTGAHYGYTFGSGTRLTVV.

The V call is TRBV9, the J call TRBJ1-2; TRBD1 agrees at 9 bases. Unmatched junction bases numbered 8, after V lost 4 bases and J lost 7 bases. Germline V lookup: CDR1 SGDLS, CDR2 YYNGEE. The CDR3 covers 14 residues. The CDR3 DNA follows: TGTGCCAGCAGCCCAACCGGGACAGGGCTTGGCTACACCTTC. Amino acid sequence: CASSPTGTGLGYTF.

This clone has only a few counts. V gene TRBV28 combines with J gene TRBJ1-5; D is ambiguous. This CDR3 region has 16 residues. The germline V gene has CDR1 MDHEN and CDR2 SYDVKM. V lost 5 bases to trimming and J lost 0 bases, with 14 bases between them. The CDR3 coding sequence is TGTGCCAGCAGTCTGAGGGCCGAAATTAGCAATCAGCCCCAGCATTTT. This sequence encodes CASSLRAEISNQPQHF.

This clone occurred a few times. The CDR3: CASSSGRSYEQYF. The CDR3 DNA sequence: TGCGCCAGCAGTAGCGGGAGGTCCTACGAGCAGTACTTC. This chain links TRBV4-1 with TRBJ2-7; 10 positions match TRBD2. With V trimmed by 6 bases and J by 1 base, 0 bases remained unmatched. Looked up from germline, CDR1 is MGHRA and CDR2 is YSYEKL. The CDR3 loop spans 13 amino acids.

The rearrangement uses TRBV7-9 and TRBJ1-1; possibly TRBD1 for D (5 bases). CDR1 and CDR2 from the germline V gene are SEHNR and FQNEAQ (reference sequence). Trimming took off 0 bases at V and 8 bases at J, with 13 bases between the two ends. This CDR3 comprises 14 residues. CDR3 region: CASSLAEGAREAFF. For the CDR3, the DNA is TGTGCCAGCAGCTTAGCGGAAGGGGCGAGGGAAGCTTTCTTT. The full variable domain, rest sourced from reference TRBV7-9 and TRBJ1-1, is DTGVSQNPRHKITKRGQNVTFRCDPISEHNRLYWYRQTLGQGPEFLTYFQNEAQLEKSRLLSDRFSAERPKGSFSTLEIQRTEQGDSAMYLCASSLAEGAREAFFGQGTRLTVV.

This clone has a handful of counts. This sequence joins TRBV28 and TRBJ2-2; D unresolved. The CDR3 loop spans 14 amino acids. Trimming took off 6 bases at V and 1 base at J, with 9 bases between the two ends. CDR1 MDHEN and CDR2 SYDVKM come from the germline V gene. CDR3 in amino acids: CASRQTENTGELFF. The CDR3 nucleotides read TGTGCCAGCAGGCAAACAGAGAACACCGGGGAGCTGTTTTTT. The complete variable domain, with remaining parts taken from reference TRBV28 and TRBJ2-2, reads DVKVTQSSRYLVKRTGEKVFLECVQDMDHENMFWYRQDPGLGLRLIYFSYDVKMKEKGDIPEGYSVSREKKERFSLILESASTNQTSMYLCASRQTENTGELFFGEGSRLTVL.

This clone was seen more than once but under ten times. The chain couples TRBV4-1 to TRBJ1-1; 11 bases agree with TRBD1. Trimming removed 8 bases from V and 3 bases from J; junction bases left unmatched: 11. The CDR3 has 16 residues. In germline, CDR1 is MGHRA, CDR2 YSYEKL. The CDR3 nucleotides are TGCGCCAGCCTAGGAAAACCGGGACAGGGGGACACTGAAGCTTTCTTT. The encoded protein is CASLGKPGQGDTEAFF.

This clone has only a few counts. The chain combines TRBV7-8 with TRBJ2-1; TRBD2 might be the D (6 bases). This CDR3 has 13 amino acids. Deletions cut 1 base from V and 10 bases from J, with 11 bases between. The germline V gene encodes CDR1 SGHVS and CDR2 FQNEAQ. The CDR3 nucleotides read TGTGCCAGCAGCTTAGGCCTAGCGCGCGAGCAGTTCTTC. Its translation: CASSLGLAREQFF.

This clone was detected a few times. The chain is built from TRBV11-2 and TRBJ1-2; D uncertain. V shed 3 bases and J shed 8 bases, with 7 bases lying between them. The CDR3 sequence is 11 residues long. In germline, CDR1 is SGHAT, CDR2 FQNNGV. For the CDR3, the DNA is TGTGCCAGCAGCTTCGGCGGCGGCTACACCTTC. Its translation is CASSFGGGYTF.